The 10 T cell receptor beta chains reported below all come from one sample, sequenced in a study of shared clonotypes between healthy human individuals (dated by TCRdb to about 2020). The library was prepared using the immunoSEQ multiplex PCR assay. TCRdb's version of the immuneACCESS table is confined to in-frame rearrangements and falls short of the full clone set. An unresolved V gene accounts for under half of the shortfall where checked; the remainder is of unknown origin. Counted in this sample were over 1.5 million clones; approximately 98% of them appeared once. The top ten clonotypes cover roughly 0.42% of the sample. Sequencing input: naive CD4+ T cells sorted from blood. What this sample's cell subset or site label stands for: CD45RA+ positively selected. The receptor source for this set is a man aged 30-40 years in good health.

Points on this clone: This same CDR3 is encoded by further DNA sequences in the sample. This chain uses TRBV29-1 with TRBJ1-1, with TRBD1 matching 12 bases. V lost 6 bases, J lost 1 base, and 0 bases stayed unmatched. Germline values: CDR1 SQVTM, CDR2 ANQGSEA. This CDR3 is built from 13 residues. The CDR3 spells CSVGQGANTEAFF. The CDR3 nucleotides read TGCAGCGTGGGACAGGGGGCGAACACTGAAGCTTTCTTT.

The CDR3 DNA reads TGTGCCAGCACCACTTTCGGGGATACGCAGTATTTT. Amino acids: CASTTFGDTQYF. The genes are TRBV9 and TRBJ2-3; D is unclear. V was trimmed by 6 bases and J by 6 bases, leaving 11 bases between them. The CDR3 length is 12 residues. The germline gives CDR1 SGDLS, CDR2 YYNGEE.

This sequence joins TRBV4-2 and TRBJ2-3; the match to TRBD1 covers 8 bases. Germline loops: CDR1 LGHNA, CDR2 YNFKEQ. The CDR3 sequence is 17 residues long. The J segment lost 6 bases and the V segment lost 1 base, leaving 12 bases of the junction unmatched. The CDR3 region has the DNA TGTGCCAGCAGCCAAGTTTTGGCAGGGGGCTTTCGGGATACGCAGTATTTT. It is translated as CASSQVLAGGFRDTQYF.

Note on this clone: Other nucleotide sequences from this sample produce the same CDR3. This chain joins TRBV2 and TRBJ2-1; D may correspond to TRBD1 or TRBD2 (5 bases each). The CDR3 sequence is 12 residues long. V dropped 3 bases and J dropped 5 bases, with 5 bases sitting between them. In germline, CDR1 is SNHLY, CDR2 FYNNEI. The CDR3 sequence: CASSEGHNEQFF. CDR3 in DNA: TGTGCCAGCAGTGAGGGACACAATGAGCAGTTCTTC.

Comments on this clone: One end of the junction is discordant with germline, which a read error may explain. This chain links TRBV27 with TRBJ2-7; no definite D call. In germline, CDR1 is MNHEY, CDR2 SMNVEV (reference sequence). CDR3 size: 9 residues. CDR3 DNA sequence: TGCGAAATAAACTACGAGCAGTACTTC. Its translation is CEINYEQYF.

The V call is TRBV28, the J call TRBJ2-3, with 10 positions matching TRBD2. The germline CDR1 and CDR2 sequences are MDHEN and SYDVKM. The ends lost 5 bases at V and 7 bases at J; junction bases unmatched: 12. This CDR3 comprises 16 residues. CDR3 nucleotides: TGTGCCAGCAGTCACTACCTAGCGGGAGTGGGAAATACGCAGTATTTT. Translated, it gives CASSHYLAGVGNTQYF. Full variable domain (missing parts from reference TRBV28 and TRBJ2-3): DVKVTQSSRYLVKRTGEKVFLECVQDMDHENMFWYRQDPGLGLRLIYFSYDVKMKEKGDIPEGYSVSREKKERFSLILESASTNQTSMYLCASSHYLAGVGNTQYFGPGTRLTVL.

The V call is TRBV14, the J call TRBJ1-3; possible D gene TRBD1, 5 bases. Trimming shortened V by 3 bases and J by 3 bases, and 12 bases separated the two germline ends. Germline V gene lookup returns CDR1 SGHDN and CDR2 FVKESK. The CDR3 contains 15 residues. Here the CDR3 DNA reads TGTGCCAGCAGCCAGACAGCGGGGCTTGGAAACACCATATATTTT. This codes for CASSQTAGLGNTIYF.

The chain links TRBV21-1 to TRBJ2-1. TRBV21-1 represents a pseudogene. The CDR3 sequence is 13 residues long. CDR3 protein: CATSGAEKNEQFF. The CDR3 nucleotides are TGTGCCACCTCGGGGGCAGAGAAAAATGAGCAGTTCTTC.

The J gene is TRBJ2-2, the V gene TRBV7-9, with 9 bases identical to TRBD2. With 3 bases clipped from V and 5 bases from J, the junction kept 7 bases outside the gene matches. The CDR3 is made up of 16 amino acids. The germline CDR1 and CDR2 sequences are SEHNR and FQNEAQ (reference sequence). The CDR3 region has the DNA TGTGCCAGCAGCTTTCTCCTTAGCGGGAGAACCGGGGAGCTGTTTTTT. Its translation is CASSFLLSGRTGELFF.

CDR3 amino acids: CASSVSGTGVSGELFF. The CDR3 nucleotides read TGCGCCAGCAGCGTTTCCGGGACAGGGGTTTCCGGGGAGCTGTTTTTT. The genes are TRBV5-1 and TRBJ2-2, with 10 positions matching TRBD1. From germline, CDR1 is SGHRS and CDR2 YFSETQ. V shed 4 bases and J 6 bases; nucleotides not matched to a gene: 9. The CDR3 spans 16 residues.